The 4 T cell receptor beta chains presented below share a single source sample, sequenced in a study of T cell changes during pregnancy in multiple sclerosis. Produced via immunoSEQ multiplex PCR; TCRdb's table is partial and in-frame only. The sample gives tens of thousands of clones, around 94% of which show up once; 0.37% is in the top ten. The sample in question was CD4+ T cells from peripheral blood mononuclear cells, obtained in the second trimester of pregnancy. All receptors come from a female donor in good health, enrolled as a control in a pregnancy study.

This sequence joins TRBV5-1 and TRBJ2-3; 13 bases agree with TRBD2. The CDR3 runs 17 residues. Germline V gives CDR1 SGHRS, CDR2 YFSETQ. V was pared by 4 bases and J by 0 bases, with 5 bases of the junction left unmatched. CDR3 nucleotides: TGCGCCAGCAGCGAAACTAGCGGGGGGGCAAGCACAGATACGCAGTATTTT. Translation gives CASSETSGGASTDTQYF.

V is TRBV18 and J is TRBJ1-2; TRBD1 might be the D (5 bases). This CDR3 has 13 amino acids. V lost 3 bases, J lost 8 bases, and 13 bases lay in between. Per the germline V gene, CDR1 is KGHSH and CDR2 is LQKENI. CDR3: CASSPQGLGGYTF. CDR3 DNA sequence: TGTGCCAGCTCACCTCAGGGTCTGGGAGGCTACACCTTC.

V gene TRBV7-8 combines with J gene TRBJ2-3, with a possible D match to TRBD1 (6 bases). Germline-derived CDR1 and CDR2 are SGHVS and FQNEAQ. V lost 1 base and J lost 5, with 10 bases in between. The CDR3 loop spans 14 amino acids. CDR3 sequence: CASSLEGERDTQYF. CDR3 DNA: TGTGCCAGCAGCTTAGAGGGGGAACGAGATACGCAGTATTTT.

The chain joins TRBV5-1 to TRBJ2-7; D gene ambiguous. CDR1 SGHRS and CDR2 YFSETQ come from the germline V gene. The ends were cut back, 2 bases at V and 0 bases at J, with 9 bases in the middle. CDR3 size: 14 residues. Written as DNA, the CDR3 is TGCGCCAGCAGCTTAGATACAACCTCCTACGAGCAGTACTTC. This gives the protein CASSLDTTSYEQYF.